The 28 T cell receptor beta chains in this list originate from one sample, sequenced in a study of blood T cell repertoires in COVID-19. The assay was immunoSEQ multiplex PCR, and TCRdb's table has in-frame clones only and misses some. The sample lists 75,000 to 80,000 clones; 75% to 90% were seen once. The sample was peripheral blood. Receptors originate from a human donor in a cohort sampled during active COVID-19.

The V call is TRBV28, the J call TRBJ2-5, with TRBD1 identical over 7 bases. J was trimmed by 2 bases and V by 8 bases; bases with no gene match: 8. The CDR3 is 14 amino acids. Germline V CDR1 and CDR2: MDHEN, SYDVKM. The CDR3 here is CASLGTVSQETQYF. The CDR3 DNA reads as TGTGCCAGCCTCGGGACAGTCTCTCAAGAGACCCAGTACTTC. The whole variable domain, filled in from reference TRBV28 and TRBJ2-5, reads DVKVTQSSRYLVKRTGEKVFLECVQDMDHENMFWYRQDPGLGLRLIYFSYDVKMKEKGDIPEGYSVSREKKERFSLILESASTNQTSMYLCASLGTVSQETQYFGPGTRLLVL.

The chain couples TRBV28 to TRBJ1-2; TRBD1 matches at 9 bases. The junction had 9 bases not matched to a gene; V was cut back by 5 bases and J by 8 bases. Per the germline V gene, CDR1 is MDHEN and CDR2 is SYDVKM. The CDR3 has 14 residues. CDR3 DNA: TGTGCCAGCAGTGGATGGGACAGGGAAGGCGGCTACACCTTC. Protein sequence: CASSGWDREGGYTF.

The V call is TRBV12-1, the J call TRBJ2-1; the table names TRBD2, a call not compared with the DNA. TRBV12-1 counts as a pseudogene. This CDR3 is built from 14 residues. For the CDR3, the DNA is TGTGCCAGCAGCTTGGGACTAGCTTGGTATGAGCAGTTCTTC. Encoded protein: CASSLGLAWYEQFF.

This chain connects TRBV5-1 to TRBJ1-4; D gene ambiguous. CDR1 and CDR2 from the germline V gene are SGHRS and YFSETQ. The CDR3 is 13 amino acids. Trimming removed 5 bases from V and 0 bases from J, with 5 bases in between. The CDR3 protein is CASRRSTNEKLFF. As DNA, the CDR3 is TGCGCCAGCAGGCGGTCAACTAATGAAAAACTGTTTTTT. The full variable domain, with the rest looked up from reference TRBV5-1 and TRBJ1-4, is KAGVTQTPRYLIKTRGQQVTLSCSPISGHRSVSWYQQTPGQGLQFLFEYFSETQRNKGNFPGRFSGRQFSNSRSEMNVSTLELGDSALYLCASRRSTNEKLFFGSGTQLSVL.

The chain joins TRBV9 to TRBJ1-2; the D is unclear. Per the germline V gene, CDR1 is SGDLS and CDR2 is YYNGEE. V was shortened by 0 bases and J by 0 bases, with 9 bases between the two germline ends. The CDR3 loop spans 15 amino acids. CDR3 loop: CASSVGEGANYGYTF. The DNA of the CDR3 is TGTGCCAGCAGCGTAGGGGAGGGAGCTAACTATGGCTACACCTTC.

The V and J genes are TRBV11-3 and TRBJ2-3; D call uncertain. CDR1 is SGHNT and CDR2 is YENEEA in the germline V gene. Trimming removed 1 base from V and 4 bases from J, with 9 bases in between. CDR3 length: 14 amino acids. The CDR3 DNA sequence: TGTGCCAGCAGCTTAGGTCAGGCCCCAGATACGCAGTATTTT. Translation gives CASSLGQAPDTQYF.

The chain combines TRBV24-1 with TRBJ1-1; TRBD1 matches 11 bases. Germline CDR1 KGHDR, CDR2 SFDVKD. Trimming took 6 bases from V and 3 from J; bases not matched to a gene: 2. This CDR3 spans 14 amino acids. The chain's CDR3 is CATSQGQGDTEAFF. The CDR3 DNA follows: TGTGCCACCAGTCAGGGACAGGGGGACACTGAAGCTTTCTTT.

V usage is TRBV9 and J usage is TRBJ2-3; TRBD2 aligns across 13 bases. The CDR3 has 17 residues. Germline lookup yields CDR1 SGDLS and CDR2 YYNGEE. V trimming: 4 bases; J trimming: 1 base; junction bases outside the gene matches: 6. The CDR3 DNA follows: TGTGCCAGCAGCCTAACTAGCGGGAGGGCCGGCACAGATACGCAGTATTTT. Translating gives CASSLTSGRAGTDTQYF.

The genes are TRBV2 and TRBJ1-2, with 9 bases matching TRBD1. The ends lost 5 bases at V and 6 bases at J; junction bases unmatched: 10. The germline gives CDR1 SNHLY, CDR2 FYNNEI. The CDR3 loop spans 15 amino acids. CDR3 bases: TGTGCCAGCAGTTCGGGACAGGGAGTTACGAATGGCTACACCTTC. It is translated as CASSSGQGVTNGYTF.

The rearrangement joins TRBV11-2 to TRBJ2-1; tentative D call: TRBD1 (5 bases). The V gene lost 1 base and the J gene lost 8 bases, with 6 bases spanning the gap. Germline V CDR1 and CDR2: SGHAT, FQNNGV. CDR3 length: 12 amino acids. The CDR3 here is CASSLGGDEQFF. As DNA, the CDR3 is TGTGCCAGCAGCTTAGGGGGCGATGAGCAGTTCTTC.

This sequence joins TRBV6-5 and TRBJ1-1; D not resolved. Germline V gene lookup returns CDR1 MNHEY and CDR2 SVGAGI. Between the trimmed V and J ends, which lost 3 bases and 4 bases, there was a span of 12 bases. This CDR3 contains 14 residues. CDR3: CASSYNSGSTEAFF. CDR3 bases: TGTGCCAGCAGTTATAACTCCGGGAGCACTGAAGCTTTCTTT.

Only one count was recorded for this clone. The CDR3 DNA reads TGTGCCAGCAGTTCCGCTCAGGGGCGTCGCACTGAAGCTTTCTTT. Its translation is CASSSAQGRRTEAFF. V and J are TRBV6-6 and TRBJ1-1, with D possibly matching TRBD1 (6 bases). CDR1 and CDR2 (germline): MNHNY, SVGAGI (reference sequence). V was trimmed by 4 bases and J by 4 bases, leaving 16 bases between them. CDR3 length: 15 residues.

J is TRBJ1-3 and V is TRBV11-2; TRBD1 might be the D (5 bases). V was trimmed by 2 bases and J by 4 bases, leaving 12 bases between them. The CDR3 runs 15 residues. Looked up from germline, CDR1 is SGHAT and CDR2 is FQNNGV. DNA for the CDR3: TGTGCCAGCAGCTTAACAGGCAGCGTGGGAAACACCATATATTTT. Amino acids: CASSLTGSVGNTIYF.

The chain links TRBV5-1 to TRBJ2-6; a weak D match, TRBD2 (5 bases). The CDR3 runs 14 residues. V lost 4 bases to trimming and J lost 5 bases, with 10 bases between them. CDR1 is SGHRS and CDR2 is YFSETQ in the germline V gene. This chain's CDR3 is CASSDPGRANVLTF. The DNA for the CDR3 is TGCGCCAGCAGCGACCCGGGGAGGGCCAACGTCCTGACTTTC.

The table lists this clone with a count of one. The CDR3 protein is CASKRPELETQYF. The CDR3 DNA follows: TGTGCCAGCAAGAGGCCCGAATTGGAGACCCAGTACTTC. The chain carries TRBV18 and TRBJ2-5; unclear D gene. The CDR3 length is 13 residues. The V end was cut by 8 bases, the J end by 5 bases, with 15 bases between. Germline CDR1 KGHSH, CDR2 LQKENI.

V is TRBV11-3 and J is TRBJ1-1, with 9 bases aligning to TRBD1. The germline V gene has CDR1 SGHNT and CDR2 YENEEA. J gave up 5 bases and V 5 bases, and 12 bases lay outside the gene matches. The CDR3 extends over 16 amino acids. The CDR3, as DNA: TGTGCCAGCAGCCCGAGCGGACAGGGGAGGGAAACTGAAGCTTTCTTT. It yields the protein CASSPSGQGRETEAFF. The full variable domain, with the rest looked up from reference TRBV11-3 and TRBJ1-1, is EAGVVQSPRYKIIEKKQPVAFWCNPISGHNTLYWYLQNLGQGPELLIRYENEEAVDDSQLPKDRFSAERLKGVDSTLKIQPAELGDSAVYLCASSPSGQGRETEAFFGQGTRLTVV.

V gene TRBV30 combines with J gene TRBJ2-2, with TRBD2 matching over 7 bases. This CDR3 has 13 amino acids. J gave up 1 base and V 4 bases, and 0 bases lay outside the gene matches. Germline V gene sequence: CDR1 GTSNPN, CDR2 SVGIG (reference sequence). CDR3 DNA sequence: TGTGCCTGGACTAGCGGGAACACCGGGGAGCTGTTTTTT. This translates into CAWTSGNTGELFF.

This chain links TRBV5-1 with TRBJ2-1, with 9 bases that match TRBD1. The V gene's germline CDR1 is SGHRS and CDR2 YFSETQ. There are 15 residues in the CDR3. J was trimmed by 6 bases and V by 5 bases; bases with no gene match: 9. DNA of the CDR3: TGCGCCAGCAGGCCCTCCGGGACAGGGTCCAATGAGCAGTTCTTC. Translating it yields CASRPSGTGSNEQFF.

This clone was counted only a few times. V usage is TRBV10-2 and J usage is TRBJ1-4, with D uncertain. V lost 5 bases, J lost 2 bases, and 9 bases lay in between. Germline V lookup: CDR1 WSHSY, CDR2 SAAADI. The length of the CDR3 is 14 residues. CDR3 amino acids: CASSLGGTNEKLFF. CDR3 nucleotides: TGCGCCAGCAGTCTGGGAGGGACTAATGAAAAACTGTTTTTT.

The V call is TRBV11-3, the J call TRBJ2-1, with 9 bases that match TRBD1. The junction had 8 bases not matched to a gene; V was cut back by 4 bases and J by 1 base. Germline V gives CDR1 SGHNT, CDR2 YENEEA. The CDR3 length is 17 residues. CDR3 residues: CASSSGTGSISYNEQFF. The DNA for the CDR3 is TGTGCCAGCAGCTCCGGGACAGGGAGCATTTCCTACAATGAGCAGTTCTTC.

The V gene is TRBV27, the J gene TRBJ2-5; 8 bases fit TRBD2. Germline-derived CDR1 and CDR2 are MNHEY and SMNVEV (reference sequence). Trimming cost V 1 base and J 1 base; bases outside gene matches: 8. CDR3 size: 17 residues. The DNA for the CDR3 is TGTGCCAGCAGTTTATTCGGGGGGGGGATCACCCAAGAGACCCAGTACTTC. It encodes CASSLFGGGITQETQYF.

The CDR3 DNA reads as TGTGCCAGCAGCACCGAGACTAGCGGGAGGGCGAGCACCGGGGAGCTGTTTTTT. The encoded protein is CASSTETSGRASTGELFF. The chain has TRBV7-9 and TRBJ2-2; 14 nucleotides agree with TRBD2. The germline gives CDR1 SEHNR, CDR2 FQNEAQ (reference sequence). J was trimmed by 4 bases and V by 5 bases; bases with no gene match: 9. This CDR3 contains 18 residues. The full variable domain, in which reference TRBV7-9 and TRBJ2-2 provide the parts outside the CDR3, is DTGVSQNPRHKITKRGQNVTFRCDPISEHNRLYWYRQTLGQGPEFLTYFQNEAQLEKSRLLSDRFSAERPKGSFSTLEIQRTEQGDSAMYLCASSTETSGRASTGELFFGEGSRLTVL.

This clone is a singleton in its sample. V gene TRBV6-5 combines with J gene TRBJ1-6; the D gene is possibly TRBD1 (5 bases). CDR3 length equals 14 residues. CDR1 and CDR2 from the germline V gene are MNHEY and SVGAGI. Trimming took off 2 bases at V and 6 bases at J, with 8 bases between the two ends. Here the CDR3 DNA reads TGTGCCAGCAGTTACGACAGACTTAATTCACCCCTCCACTTT. Protein sequence: CASSYDRLNSPLHF.

The rearrangement joins TRBV29-1 to TRBJ1-4; 9 bases align to TRBD1. Germline values: CDR1 SQVTM, CDR2 ANQGSEA. The CDR3 has 13 residues. With V trimmed by 6 bases and J by 4 bases, 3 bases remained unmatched. The CDR3 region is CSVGDRDNEKLFF. CDR3 in DNA: TGCAGCGTGGGGGACAGGGATAATGAAAAACTGTTTTTT. The full variable domain, completed using reference TRBV29-1 and TRBJ1-4, is SAVISQKPSRDICQRGTSLTIQCQVDSQVTMMFWYRQQPGQSLTLIATANQGSEATYESGFVIDKFPISRPNLTFSTLTVSNMSPEDSSIYLCSVGDRDNEKLFFGSGTQLSVL.

This clone was counted once. The chain uses TRBV25-1 and TRBJ2-7; 8 positions agree with TRBD1. V gave up 6 bases and J gave up 1 base; unmatched junction bases: 2. Germline values: CDR1 MGHDK, CDR2 SYGVNS. The CDR3 is 13 amino acids. CDR3 protein: CASRDRESYEQYF. The CDR3 DNA reads as TGTGCCAGCAGGGACAGGGAATCCTACGAGCAGTACTTC.

The chain employs TRBV11-3 and TRBJ2-2; 7 nucleotides match TRBD1. The CDR3 has 15 residues. V was pared by 4 bases and J by 0 bases, with 2 bases of the junction left unmatched. From germline, CDR1 is SGHNT and CDR2 YENEEA. The chain's CDR3 is CASSSGTANTGELFF. In DNA, the CDR3 is TGTGCCAGCAGCTCCGGGACAGCGAACACCGGGGAGCTGTTTTTT.

The chain carries TRBV28 and TRBJ1-6; the D gene is possibly TRBD1 (6 bases). The V gene's germline CDR1 is MDHEN and CDR2 SYDVKM. Trimming pared 2 bases from V and 7 bases from J, leaving 15 bases between. This CDR3 comprises 16 residues. CDR3 sequence (DNA): TGTGCCAGCAGTTTAAGAGGCGGCAGGGGCAATTCACCCCTCCACTTT. Translated, it gives CASSLRGGRGNSPLHF.

This sequence joins TRBV7-9 and TRBJ1-6; 7 bases match TRBD1. After removal of 3 bases from V and 7 bases from J, the junction contained 6 bases not matched to a gene. The CDR3 has 15 residues. CDR1 is SEHNR and CDR2 is FQNEAQ in the germline V gene (reference sequence). The CDR3 DNA sequence: TGTGCCAGCAGCTTTACCCCGGACAGGAATTCACCCCTCCACTTT. This encodes CASSFTPDRNSPLHF.